Sequencing of this T cell receptor (beta chain) was carried out in a study of T cells in localized non-small cell lung cancer. Measured with immunoSEQ multiplex PCR; TCRdb has only the in-frame clones, and not every one. Of over a thousand clones in the sample, about 20% are singletons; the top ten hold around 15%. Lung adjacent to the tumor, free of atypia, was sampled at least 2 cm from its margin. Germline-derived CDR1 and CDR2 are SGDLS and YYNGEE. The CDR3 totals 14 residues. With V trimmed by 6 bases and J by 5 bases, 8 bases remained unmatched. This clone has more than one count but fewer than ten. The antigen remains undetermined. Study findings and constraints: Uninvolved adjacent lung had higher T cell clonality than tumor and all other tissues. Appearance in adjacent lung was seen for a median roughly 56 of the top 100 tumor clones. Because sequencing included only one region (of the tumor), heterogeneity remains possible.

This chain uses TRBV9 with TRBJ1-2; 9 nucleotides line up with TRBD1. The sequence came from a woman aged 35-75 years with stage II lung adenocarcinoma. The starting material was normal lung tissue next to the tumor, obtained before any cancer treatment. The CDR3 loop is CASTFEGQGYGYTF. The CDR3 DNA sequence: TGTGCCAGCACCTTCGAGGGACAGGGATATGGCTACACCTTC.